This T cell receptor (beta chain) derives from a study of blood T cell repertoires in COVID-19. As for the study in general: From the United States, Italy and Spain came samples of acute and convalescent COVID-19.

The repertoire was sequenced with immunoSEQ multiplex PCR; TCRdb's copy has only in-frame clones and lacks some. This table holds around 250,000 clones, around 85% found once. CDR3 length: 16 residues. The germline V gene encodes CDR1 MGHRA and CDR2 YSYEKL. The trim removed 2 bases at V and 0 bases at J, leaving 4 bases unmatched. The clonotype comes from a woman aged 45-65 years who had recovered from COVID-19. The sample was PBMCs or T cells enriched from blood (not recorded which). The chain has TRBV4-1 and TRBJ1-5; 7 bases agree with TRBD1. CDR3 DNA: TGCGCCAGCAGCCAACTCGGGACAGTTAGCAATCAGCCCCAGCATTTT. Encoded protein: CASSQLGTVSNQPQHF.